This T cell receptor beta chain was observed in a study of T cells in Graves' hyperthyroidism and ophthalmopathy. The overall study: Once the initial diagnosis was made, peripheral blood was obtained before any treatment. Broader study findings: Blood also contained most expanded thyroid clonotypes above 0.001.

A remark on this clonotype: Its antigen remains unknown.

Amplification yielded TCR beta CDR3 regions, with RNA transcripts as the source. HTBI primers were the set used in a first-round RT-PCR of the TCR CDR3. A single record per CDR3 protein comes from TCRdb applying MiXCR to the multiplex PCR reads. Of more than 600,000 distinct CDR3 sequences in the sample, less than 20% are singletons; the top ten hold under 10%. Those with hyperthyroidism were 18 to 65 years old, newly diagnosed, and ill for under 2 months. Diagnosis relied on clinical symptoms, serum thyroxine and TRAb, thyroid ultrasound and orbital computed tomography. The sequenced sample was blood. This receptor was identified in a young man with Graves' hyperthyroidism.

CDR3: CASSEAWGFNTDTQYF. As DNA, the CDR3 is TGTGCCAGCAGTGAAGCGTGGGGGTTTAACACAGATACGCAGTATTTT. The chain carries TRBV6-1 and TRBJ2-3; D possibly uses TRBD1 or TRBD2 (5 bases each). The CDR3 has 16 amino acids. CDR1 MNHNS and CDR2 SASEGT come from the germline V gene. Trimming left V 0 bases short and J 2 bases short, with 12 bases between.